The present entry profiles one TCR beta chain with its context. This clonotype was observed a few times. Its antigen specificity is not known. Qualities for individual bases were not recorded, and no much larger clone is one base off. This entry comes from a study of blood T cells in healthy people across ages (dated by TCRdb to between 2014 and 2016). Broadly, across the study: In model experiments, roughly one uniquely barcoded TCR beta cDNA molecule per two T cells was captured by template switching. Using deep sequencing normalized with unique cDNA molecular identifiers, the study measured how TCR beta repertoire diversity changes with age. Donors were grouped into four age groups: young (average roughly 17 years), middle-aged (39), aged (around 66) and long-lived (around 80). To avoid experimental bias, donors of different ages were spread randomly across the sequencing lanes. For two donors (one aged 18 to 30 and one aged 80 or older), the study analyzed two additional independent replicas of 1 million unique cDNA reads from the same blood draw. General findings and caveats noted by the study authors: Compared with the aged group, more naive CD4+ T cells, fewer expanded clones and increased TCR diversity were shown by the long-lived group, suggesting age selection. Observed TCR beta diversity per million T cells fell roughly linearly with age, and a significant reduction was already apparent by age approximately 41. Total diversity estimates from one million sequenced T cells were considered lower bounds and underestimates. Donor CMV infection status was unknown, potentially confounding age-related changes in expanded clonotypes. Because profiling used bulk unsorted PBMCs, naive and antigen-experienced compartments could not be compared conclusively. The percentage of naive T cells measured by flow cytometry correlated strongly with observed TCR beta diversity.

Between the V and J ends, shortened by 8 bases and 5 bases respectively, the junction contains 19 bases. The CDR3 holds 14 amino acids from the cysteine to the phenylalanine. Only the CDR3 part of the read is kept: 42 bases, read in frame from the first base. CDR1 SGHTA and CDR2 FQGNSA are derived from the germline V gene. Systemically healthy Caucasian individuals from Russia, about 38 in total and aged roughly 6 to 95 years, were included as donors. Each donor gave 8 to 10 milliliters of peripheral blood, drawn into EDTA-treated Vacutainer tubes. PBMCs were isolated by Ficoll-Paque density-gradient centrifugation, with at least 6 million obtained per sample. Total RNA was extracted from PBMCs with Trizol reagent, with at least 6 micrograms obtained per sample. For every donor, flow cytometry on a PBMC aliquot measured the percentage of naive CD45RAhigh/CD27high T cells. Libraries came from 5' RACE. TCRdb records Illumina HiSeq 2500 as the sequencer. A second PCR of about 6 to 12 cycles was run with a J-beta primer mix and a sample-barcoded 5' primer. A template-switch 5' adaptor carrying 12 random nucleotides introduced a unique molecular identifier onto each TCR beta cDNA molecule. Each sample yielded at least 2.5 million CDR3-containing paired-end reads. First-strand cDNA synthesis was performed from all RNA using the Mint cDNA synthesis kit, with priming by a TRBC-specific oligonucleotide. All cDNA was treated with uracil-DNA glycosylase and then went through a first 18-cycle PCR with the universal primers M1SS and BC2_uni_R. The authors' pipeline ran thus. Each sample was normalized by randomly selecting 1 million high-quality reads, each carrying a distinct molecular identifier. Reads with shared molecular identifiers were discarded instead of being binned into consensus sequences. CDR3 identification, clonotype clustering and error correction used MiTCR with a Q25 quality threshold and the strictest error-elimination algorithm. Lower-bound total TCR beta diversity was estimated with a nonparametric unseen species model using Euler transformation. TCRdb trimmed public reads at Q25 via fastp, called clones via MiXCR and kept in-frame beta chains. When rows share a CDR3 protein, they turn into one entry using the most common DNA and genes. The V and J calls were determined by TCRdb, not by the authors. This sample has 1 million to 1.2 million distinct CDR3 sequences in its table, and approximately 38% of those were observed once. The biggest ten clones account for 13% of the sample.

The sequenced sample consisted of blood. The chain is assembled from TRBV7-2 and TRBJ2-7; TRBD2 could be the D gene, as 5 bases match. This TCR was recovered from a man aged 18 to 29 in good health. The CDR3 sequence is CASRLLTGSNEQYF. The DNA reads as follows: TGTGCCAGCCGTCTTTTGACGGGGTCCAACGAGCAGTACTTC.